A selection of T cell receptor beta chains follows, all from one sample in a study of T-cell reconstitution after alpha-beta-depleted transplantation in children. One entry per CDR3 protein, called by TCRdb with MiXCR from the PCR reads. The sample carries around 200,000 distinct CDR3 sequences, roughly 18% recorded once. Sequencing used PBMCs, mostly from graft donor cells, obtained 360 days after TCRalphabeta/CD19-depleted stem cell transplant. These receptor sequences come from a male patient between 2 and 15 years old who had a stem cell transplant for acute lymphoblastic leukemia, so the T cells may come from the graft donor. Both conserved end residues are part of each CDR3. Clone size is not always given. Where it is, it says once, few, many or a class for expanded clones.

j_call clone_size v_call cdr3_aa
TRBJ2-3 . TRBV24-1 CATSESTGPASTDTQYF
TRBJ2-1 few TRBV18 CASSQRTSGGDNEQFF
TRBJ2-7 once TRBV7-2 CASSSGTGGSREQYF
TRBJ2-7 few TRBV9 CASSGGASYEQYF
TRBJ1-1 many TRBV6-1 CASREWTEAFF
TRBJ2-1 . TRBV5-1 CASSLAGNNEQFF
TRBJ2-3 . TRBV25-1 CASSEHGASTDTQYF
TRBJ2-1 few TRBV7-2 CASSTSGEQFF
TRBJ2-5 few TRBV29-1 CSVEKVVGQTQYF
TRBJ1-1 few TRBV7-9 CASSPHLAVNTEAFF
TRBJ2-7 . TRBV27 CASSGEGVFSYEQYF
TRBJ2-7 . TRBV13 CASSLQFGRPYEQYF
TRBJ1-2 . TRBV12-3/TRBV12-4 CASSLAWGGGANYGYTF
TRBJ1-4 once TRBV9 CASSVGGRSFNEKLFF
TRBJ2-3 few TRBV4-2 CASSQDTSGVTDTQYF
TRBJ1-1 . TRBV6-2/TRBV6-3 CASSSFAVRSTEAFF
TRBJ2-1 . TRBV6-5 CASSLAGGTSLEQFF
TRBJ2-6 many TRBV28 CASSSQYGGANVLTF
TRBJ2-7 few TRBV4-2 CASSQEAGTVSYEQYF
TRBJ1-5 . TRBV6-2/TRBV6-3 CASSYGRVSGGNQPQHF
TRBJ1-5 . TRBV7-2 CASSPDSRRTQPQHF
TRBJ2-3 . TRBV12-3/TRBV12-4 CASSFTRDTQYF
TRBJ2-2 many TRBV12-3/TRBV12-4 CASSATGTGITGELFF
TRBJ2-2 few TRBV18 CASSPLRVGGTGELFF
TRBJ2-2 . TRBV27 CASSFAGSGELFF
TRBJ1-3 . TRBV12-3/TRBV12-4 CASGRVRNTIYF
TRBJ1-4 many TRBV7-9 CASSLDRTNEKLFF
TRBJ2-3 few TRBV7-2 CASSSAGNTDTQYF
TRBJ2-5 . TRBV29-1 CSVGTAKETQYF
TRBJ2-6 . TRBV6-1 CASSPSPGANVLTF
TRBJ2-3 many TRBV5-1 CASSLEGAEDTQYF
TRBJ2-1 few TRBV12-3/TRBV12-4 CASSETGPYNEQFF
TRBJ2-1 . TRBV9 CASSSDPAGGPGQFF
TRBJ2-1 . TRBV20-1 CSAKTSGSYEQFF
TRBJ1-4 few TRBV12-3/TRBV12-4 CASSPNGGMRKLFF